The rows below give T cell receptor beta chains drawn from one sample of a study of cytomegalovirus exposure and HLA in healthy donors. Sequenced by immunoSEQ multiplex PCR; TCRdb stores in-frame clones only, minus some. Here the sample spans about 110,000 clones, 82% being singletons. Sequencing was carried out using PBMCs. These receptors all stem from a middle-aged man in good health and CMV-seronegative. CDR3s leave out the opening cysteine and the closing phenylalanine or tryptophan. The order of the fields is V gene, CDR3 length, CDR3 protein.

>TRBV28|10
ASSLRGNEQF
>TRBV6-5|13
ASKTVTSGTDTQY
>TRBV5-1|15
ASSLVPGGGNTDTQY
>TRBV11-2|14
ASSRYSGGNTGELF
>TRBV29-1|11
SVPDRGFYGYT
>TRBV7-2|13
ASSSPVQGRDTIY
>TRBV7-9|11
ASSQGGTYEQY
>TRBV5-6|12
ASSFVAIQDTQY
>TRBV28|11
ASLDRGGSPLH
>TRBV9|13
ASSATTGLVYGYT
>TRBV7-7|14
ASSPRLAGAADTQY
>TRBV7-9|13
ASSLEGAVADTQY
>TRBV4-1|16
ASSQDLWTPGDTGELF
>TRBV6-5|14
ASSYDGMRANYGYT
>TRBV10-2|10
ASSSSGETQY
>TRBV10-2|13
ASSGTGTGGEKLF
>TRBV6-5|10
ATSLGNYGYT
>TRBV6-1|11
ASSRGGNTEAF
>TRBV6-1|11
ASGLSSYNEQF
>TRBV4-1|14
ASSRDRGLAQETQY
>TRBV7-2|12
ASSSGQTNYGYT
>TRBV2|12
ASKAGVNTGELF
>TRBV6-4|13
ASSGTSGMYNEQF
>TRBV11-1|15
ASTDRGTSSGANVLT
>TRBV6-1|13
ASSASYGVQETQY
>TRBV13|13
ASSAGTGATGELF
>TRBV5-5|14
ASSLWRQGGTTEAF
>TRBV7-9|13
ASSLNSGRAGELF
>TRBV4-2|13
ASRIEGAGSTEAF